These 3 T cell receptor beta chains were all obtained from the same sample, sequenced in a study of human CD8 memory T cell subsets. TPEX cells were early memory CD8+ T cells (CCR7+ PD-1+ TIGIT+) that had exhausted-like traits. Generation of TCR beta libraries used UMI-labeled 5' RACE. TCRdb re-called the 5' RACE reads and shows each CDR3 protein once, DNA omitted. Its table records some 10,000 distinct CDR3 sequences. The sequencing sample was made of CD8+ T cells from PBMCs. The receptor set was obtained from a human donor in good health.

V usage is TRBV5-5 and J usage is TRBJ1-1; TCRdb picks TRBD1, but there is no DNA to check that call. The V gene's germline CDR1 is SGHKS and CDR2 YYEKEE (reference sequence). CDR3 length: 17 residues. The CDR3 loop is CASSSPSLGGETAEAFF.

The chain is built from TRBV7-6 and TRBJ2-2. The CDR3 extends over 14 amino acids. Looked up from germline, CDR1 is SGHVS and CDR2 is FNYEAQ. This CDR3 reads CASSLMGTTGELFF.

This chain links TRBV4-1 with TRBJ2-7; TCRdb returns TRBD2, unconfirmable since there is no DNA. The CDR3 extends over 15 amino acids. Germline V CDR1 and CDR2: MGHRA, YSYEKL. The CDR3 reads CASSQAAGGPYEQYF.